The clone carrying this T cell receptor beta chain showed up many times. Its antigen is as yet unknown. Germline CDR1 SGHRS, CDR2 YFSETQ. Trimming took off 4 bases at V and 1 base at J, with 14 bases between the two ends. This CDR3 has 15 residues. This entry comes from a study of identical twins. Findings and limits, study-wide: For monozygotic twins, models underestimated out-of-frame TCR alpha sharing.

MiXCR, applied by TCRdb to the 5' RACE reads, yields one record per CDR3 protein. Among approximately 230,000 distinct CDR3 sequences listed, around an eighth were seen once. The sample was memory (CD45RO+) T cells sorted from blood. The chain combines TRBV5-1 with TRBJ1-1; D uncertain. This receptor was taken from a young woman in good health. CDR3 nucleotide sequence: TGCGCCAGCAGCAGGCTCCCCGCAGGGAACACTGAAGCTTTCTTT. Encoded protein: CASSRLPAGNTEAFF. The entire variable domain, with the rest obtained from reference TRBV5-1 and TRBJ1-1, is as follows: KAGVTQTPRYLIKTRGQQVTLSCSPISGHRSVSWYQQTPGQGLQFLFEYFSETQRNKGNFPGRFSGRQFSNSRSEMNVSTLELGDSALYLCASSRLPAGNTEAFFGQGTRLTVV.